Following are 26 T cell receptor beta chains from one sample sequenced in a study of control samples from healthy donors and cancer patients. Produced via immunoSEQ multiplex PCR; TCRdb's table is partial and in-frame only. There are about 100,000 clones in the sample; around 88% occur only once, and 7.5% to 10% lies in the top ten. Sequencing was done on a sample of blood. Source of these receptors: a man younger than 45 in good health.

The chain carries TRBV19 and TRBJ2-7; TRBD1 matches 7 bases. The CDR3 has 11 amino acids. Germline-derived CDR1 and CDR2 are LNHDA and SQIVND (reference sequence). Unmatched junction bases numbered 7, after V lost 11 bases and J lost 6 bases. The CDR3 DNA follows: TGTGCCGTCAAGGGGGCGAGCGAGCAGTACTTC. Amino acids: CAVKGASEQYF.

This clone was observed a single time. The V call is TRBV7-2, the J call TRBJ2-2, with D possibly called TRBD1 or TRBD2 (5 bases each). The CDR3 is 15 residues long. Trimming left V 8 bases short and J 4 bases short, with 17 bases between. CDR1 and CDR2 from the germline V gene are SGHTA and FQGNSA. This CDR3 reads CASGRGGRGTGELFF. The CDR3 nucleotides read TGTGCCAGCGGTCGTGGGGGACGAGGCACCGGGGAGCTGTTTTTT.

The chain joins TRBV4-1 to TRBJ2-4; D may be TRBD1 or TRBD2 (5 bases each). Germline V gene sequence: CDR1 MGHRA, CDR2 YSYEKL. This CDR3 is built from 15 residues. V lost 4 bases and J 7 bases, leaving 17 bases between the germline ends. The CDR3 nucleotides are TGCGCCAGCAGCCCCGGGGACGGGGATGGGAACATTCAGTACTTC. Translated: CASSPGDGDGNIQYF.

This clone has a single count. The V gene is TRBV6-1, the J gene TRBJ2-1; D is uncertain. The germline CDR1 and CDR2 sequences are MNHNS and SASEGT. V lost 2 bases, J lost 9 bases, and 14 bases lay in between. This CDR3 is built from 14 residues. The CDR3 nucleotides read TGTGCCAGCAGTGAACCCCGACCGAGGAGTGAGCAGTTCTTC. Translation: CASSEPRPRSEQFF.

The CDR3: CASSQSAVRLNTEAFF. CDR3 sequence (DNA): TGCGCCAGCAGCCAGTCTGCGGTCCGGCTGAACACTGAAGCTTTCTTT. J is TRBJ1-1 and V is TRBV4-3; D unclear. Per germline, CDR1 LGHNA and CDR2 YSLEER. Trimming removed 3 bases at V and 0 bases at J, with 14 bases between. The CDR3 loop spans 16 amino acids.

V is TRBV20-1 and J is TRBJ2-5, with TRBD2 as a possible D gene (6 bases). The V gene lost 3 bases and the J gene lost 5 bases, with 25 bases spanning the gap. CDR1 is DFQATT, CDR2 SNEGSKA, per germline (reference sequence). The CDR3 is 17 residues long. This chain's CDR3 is CSASNGRRRAGGETQYF. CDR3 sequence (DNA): TGCAGTGCTAGTAACGGAAGGAGGAGGGCTGGGGGGGAGACCCAGTACTTC.

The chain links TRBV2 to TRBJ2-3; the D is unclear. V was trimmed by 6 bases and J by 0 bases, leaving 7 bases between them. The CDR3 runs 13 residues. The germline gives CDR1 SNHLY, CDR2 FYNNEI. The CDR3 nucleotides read TGTGCCAGCAGAGGAGATAGCACAGATACGCAGTATTTT. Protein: CASRGDSTDTQYF.

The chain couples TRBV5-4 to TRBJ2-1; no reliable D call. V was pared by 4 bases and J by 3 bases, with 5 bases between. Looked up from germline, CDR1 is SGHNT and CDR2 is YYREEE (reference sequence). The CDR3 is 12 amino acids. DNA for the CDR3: TGTGCCAGCAGCCCGGACTACAATGAGCAGTTCTTC. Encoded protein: CASSPDYNEQFF.

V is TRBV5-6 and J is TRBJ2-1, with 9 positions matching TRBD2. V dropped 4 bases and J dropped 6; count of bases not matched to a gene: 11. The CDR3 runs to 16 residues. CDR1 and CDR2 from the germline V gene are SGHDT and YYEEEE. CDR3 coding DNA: TGTGCCAGCAGCAGAGTAGCGGGAGCCCGCTTCAATGAGCAGTTCTTC. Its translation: CASSRVAGARFNEQFF. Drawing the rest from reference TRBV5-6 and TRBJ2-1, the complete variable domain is DAGVTQSPTHLIKTRGQQVTLRCSPKSGHDTVSWYQQALGQGPQFIFQYYEEEERQRGNFPDRFSGHQFPNYSSELNVNALLLGDSALYLCASSRVAGARFNEQFFGPGTRLTVL.

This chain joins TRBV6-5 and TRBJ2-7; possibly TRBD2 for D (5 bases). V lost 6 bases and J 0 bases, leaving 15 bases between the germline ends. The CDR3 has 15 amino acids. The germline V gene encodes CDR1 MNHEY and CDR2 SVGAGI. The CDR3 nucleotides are TGTGCCAGCAGCCCAGCGGCCTTGGGCTCCTACGAGCAGTACGTC. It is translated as CASSPAALGSYEQYV.

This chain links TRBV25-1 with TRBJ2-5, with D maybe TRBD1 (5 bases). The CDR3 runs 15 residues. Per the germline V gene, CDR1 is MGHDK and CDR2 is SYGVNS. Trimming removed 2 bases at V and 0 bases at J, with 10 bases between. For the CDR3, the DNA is TGTGCCAGCAGTGAAGAGACAGAATACCAAGAGACCCAGTACTTC. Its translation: CASSEETEYQETQYF.

The CDR3 nucleotides read TGTGCCAGCAGCTTAGGACAGGGATTGGGGAGGTCACCCCTCCACTTT. It specifies CASSLGQGLGRSPLHF. The rearrangement uses TRBV11-2 and TRBJ1-6; TRBD1 agrees at 7 bases. Trimming at V came to 1 base and at J to 10 bases, leaving 10 bases not matched to a gene. Germline assignment: CDR1 SGHAT and CDR2 FQNNGV. The CDR3 covers 16 residues.

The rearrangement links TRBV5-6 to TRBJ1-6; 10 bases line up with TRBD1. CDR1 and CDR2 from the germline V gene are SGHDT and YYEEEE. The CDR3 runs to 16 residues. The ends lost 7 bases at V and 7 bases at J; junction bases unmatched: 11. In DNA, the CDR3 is TGTGCCAGCGGGGCCGGGACAGGGGACCACAATTCACCCCTCCACTTT. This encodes CASGAGTGDHNSPLHF.

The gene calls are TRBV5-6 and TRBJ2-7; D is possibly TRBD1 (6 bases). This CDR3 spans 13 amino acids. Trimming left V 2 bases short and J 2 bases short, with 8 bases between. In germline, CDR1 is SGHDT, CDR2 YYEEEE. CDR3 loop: CASSLTGPYEQYF. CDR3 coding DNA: TGTGCCAGCAGCTTAACAGGGCCCTACGAGCAGTACTTC.

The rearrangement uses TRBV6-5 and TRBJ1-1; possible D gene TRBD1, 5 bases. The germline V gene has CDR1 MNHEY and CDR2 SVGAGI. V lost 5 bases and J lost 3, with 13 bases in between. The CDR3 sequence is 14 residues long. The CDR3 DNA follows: TGTGCCAGCAGTCCATCACAGGTGGACACTGAAGCTTTCTTT. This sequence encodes CASSPSQVDTEAFF.

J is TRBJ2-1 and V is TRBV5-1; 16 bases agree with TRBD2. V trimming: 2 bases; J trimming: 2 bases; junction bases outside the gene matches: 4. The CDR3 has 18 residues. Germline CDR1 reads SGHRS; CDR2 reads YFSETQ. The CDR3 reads CASSLPGLAGGPYNEQFF. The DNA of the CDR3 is TGCGCCAGCAGCTTACCGGGACTAGCGGGGGGGCCCTACAATGAGCAGTTCTTC.

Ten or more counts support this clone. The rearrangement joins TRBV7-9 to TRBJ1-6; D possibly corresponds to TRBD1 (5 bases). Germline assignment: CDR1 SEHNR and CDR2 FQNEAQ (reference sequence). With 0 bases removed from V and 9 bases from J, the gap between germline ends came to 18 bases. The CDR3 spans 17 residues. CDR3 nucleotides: TGTGCCAGCAGCTTAGCCGCGGGACCGCGTAGGGGTTCACCCCTCCACTTT. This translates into CASSLAAGPRRGSPLHF.

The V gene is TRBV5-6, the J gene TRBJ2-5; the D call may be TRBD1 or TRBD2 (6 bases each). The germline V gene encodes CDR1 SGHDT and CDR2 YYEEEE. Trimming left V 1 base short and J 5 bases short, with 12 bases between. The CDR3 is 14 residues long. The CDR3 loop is CASSLRGAGETQYF. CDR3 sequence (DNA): TGTGCCAGCAGCTTGAGGGGGGCCGGGGAGACCCAGTACTTC.

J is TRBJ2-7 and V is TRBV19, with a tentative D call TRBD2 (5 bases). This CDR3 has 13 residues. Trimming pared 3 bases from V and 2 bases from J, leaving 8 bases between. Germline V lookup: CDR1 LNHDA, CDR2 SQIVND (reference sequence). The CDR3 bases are TGTGCCAGTAGTATGGGAGTAACCTACGAGCAGTACTTC. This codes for CASSMGVTYEQYF. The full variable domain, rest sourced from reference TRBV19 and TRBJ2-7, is DGGITQSPKYLFRKEGQNVTLSCEQNLNHDAMYWYRQDPGQGLRLIYYSQIVNDFQKGDIAEGYSVSREKKESFPLTVTSAQKNPTAFYLCASSMGVTYEQYFGPGTRLTVT.

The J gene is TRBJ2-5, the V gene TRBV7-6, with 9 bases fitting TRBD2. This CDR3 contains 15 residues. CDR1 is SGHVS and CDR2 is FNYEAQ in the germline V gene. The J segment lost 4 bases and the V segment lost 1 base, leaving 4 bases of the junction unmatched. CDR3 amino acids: CASSLGGGAPETQYF. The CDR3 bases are TGTGCCAGCAGCTTAGGCGGGGGGGCACCAGAGACCCAGTACTTC.

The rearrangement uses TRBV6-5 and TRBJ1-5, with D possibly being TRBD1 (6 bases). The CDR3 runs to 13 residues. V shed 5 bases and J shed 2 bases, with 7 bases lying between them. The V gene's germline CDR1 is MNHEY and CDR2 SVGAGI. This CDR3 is CASSRTGNQPQHF. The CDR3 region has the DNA TGTGCCAGCAGTAGGACAGGCAATCAGCCCCAGCATTTT.

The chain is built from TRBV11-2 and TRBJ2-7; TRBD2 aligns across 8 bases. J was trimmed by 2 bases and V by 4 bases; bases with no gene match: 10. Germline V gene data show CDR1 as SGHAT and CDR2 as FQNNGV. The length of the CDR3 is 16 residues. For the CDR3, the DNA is TGTGCCAGCAGCTCGCACTTGACTAGCGAAGCCTACGAGCAGTACTTC. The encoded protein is CASSSHLTSEAYEQYF.

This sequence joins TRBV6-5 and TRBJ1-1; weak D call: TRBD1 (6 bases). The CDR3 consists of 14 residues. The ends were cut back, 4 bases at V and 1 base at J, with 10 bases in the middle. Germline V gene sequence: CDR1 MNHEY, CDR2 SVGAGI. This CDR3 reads CASSSTGWNTEAFF. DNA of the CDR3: TGTGCCAGCAGTTCAACAGGGTGGAACACTGAAGCTTTCTTT.

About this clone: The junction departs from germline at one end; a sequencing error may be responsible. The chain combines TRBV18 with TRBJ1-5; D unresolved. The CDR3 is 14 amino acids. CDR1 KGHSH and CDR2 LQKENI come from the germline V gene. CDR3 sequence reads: CASSPGVSSQPQHF. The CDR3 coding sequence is TGTGCCAGCTCACCAGGGGTAAGCAGTCAGCCCCAGCATTTT.

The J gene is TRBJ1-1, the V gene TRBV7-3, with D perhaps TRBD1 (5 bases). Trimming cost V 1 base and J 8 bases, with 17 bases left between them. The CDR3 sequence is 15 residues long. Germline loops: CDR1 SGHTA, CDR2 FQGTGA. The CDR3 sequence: CASSLIRGPATEAFF. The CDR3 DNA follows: TGTGCCAGCAGCTTAATTCGGGGCCCGGCGACGGAAGCTTTCTTT.

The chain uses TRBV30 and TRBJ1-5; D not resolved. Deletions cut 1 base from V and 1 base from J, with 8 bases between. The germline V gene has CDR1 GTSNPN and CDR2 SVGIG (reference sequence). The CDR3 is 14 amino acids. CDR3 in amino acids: CAWSATSSNQPQHF. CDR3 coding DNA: TGTGCCTGGAGTGCCACATCAAGCAATCAGCCCCAGCATTTT.